The entry below gives a single T cell receptor beta chain sequence along with its context. The count of this clone is one. The clone's antigen remains unknown. There are no base qualities to consult, and no much larger clone falls within one base. Explained via the paper, the time point label denotes: baseline before first vaccination. The vaccinee samples were drawn from two UK trials, COV001 and COV002, one of which was a single-blind randomized controlled phase 2/3 trial testing AZD1222 (ChAdOx1 nCoV-19) in healthy adults. For TCRbeta chain sequencing, PBMC samples from trial participants were taken at day 0 and at day 28 after the second dose. The record originates from a study of T cell responses to AZD1222 COVID-19 vaccine (dated by TCRdb to the early 2020s). Context from the whole study: AZD1222 recipients whose second dose came at about 4 weeks and those whose second dose came at about 12 weeks were combined into one group, since spike-specific TCR depth and breadth did not differ between the two schedules. TCR sequencing covered 230 to 250 trial participants: around 210 given two doses of AZD1222 and around 25 given two doses of MenACWY control vaccine. Trial participants were enrolled by age into subgroups of 18-55, 56-69 and 70-plus years, and approximately 150, 30 and 60 TCR-sequenced participants, respectively, were included in these subgroups.

The CDR3 regions of human TCRbeta chains were analyzed by immunosequencing. For the original study's pipeline: Repertoire TCRs were matched against a reference library of SARS-CoV-2-specific TCRs generated with the MIRA antigen-specificity platform. Breadth was defined as the fraction of unique TCRs that were SARS-CoV-2-associated. Depth was defined as the fraction of total T cells that were SARS-CoV-2-associated. Using the MIRA data, every spike-specific TCR was mapped to the spike region that the TCR reacted to and assigned to either a CD4 or a CD8 class. Log10-transformed breadth and depth values were compared by one-way ANOVA with Sidak's multiple comparisons tests. TCRdb took this table from immuneACCESS and kept in-frame rearrangements with V and J called. Such tables lack part of the clones; where checked against another copy, unresolved V genes explain under half of the gap, and the rest is unexplained. Clone size and V and J calls were adopted from that table, with D and trimming inferred from the DNA. This sample holds 150,000 to 160,000 clones; about nine tenths were observed only once. Approximately 2% of the sample lies in the top ten.

Including the terminal cysteine and phenylalanine, the CDR3 comprises 13 residues. The retained sequence is limited to the CDR3, 39 bases, with the frame set at the first base. V loses 5 bases at its end and J loses 4 bases; junction bases beyond the gene matches: 3. The germline V gene yields SGHRS for CDR1 and YFSETQ for CDR2. Overall study outcomes, separate from this receptor: Spike-specific TCR breadth and depth rose significantly after two AZD1222 doses compared with day 0 and with MenACWY recipients. Nearly half of unique spike-specific TCRs reportedly recognized epitopes outside regions mutated in the B.1.351 and B.1.1.7 variants. In the small 56-69-year group, the increase in depth fell short of significance, most likely because of low power. Because no day 14 peak-response samples were available, the repertoires could be characterized only after the peak T cell response. Conclusions about previously exposed vaccinees were limited because only five to seven AZD1222 recipients were SARS-CoV-2 seropositive at baseline. Participants were mostly white British, with more females than males. The authors suggested clonal diversity may have been underestimated. Vaccine-associated CD4 TCRs spanned the whole spike protein, with dominant responses in regions 160-218 and 743-854.

Recombination linked TRBV5-1 to TRBJ2-7, and 10 junctional nucleotides match TRBD1. The sequence was collected from an adult in good health. The sequencing here drew on peripheral blood, taken on day 0 of AZD1222 vaccination. CDR3 reads: CASRSDRGYEQYF. The DNA sequence follows: TGCGCCAGCAGATCGGACAGGGGGTACGAGCAGTACTTC.